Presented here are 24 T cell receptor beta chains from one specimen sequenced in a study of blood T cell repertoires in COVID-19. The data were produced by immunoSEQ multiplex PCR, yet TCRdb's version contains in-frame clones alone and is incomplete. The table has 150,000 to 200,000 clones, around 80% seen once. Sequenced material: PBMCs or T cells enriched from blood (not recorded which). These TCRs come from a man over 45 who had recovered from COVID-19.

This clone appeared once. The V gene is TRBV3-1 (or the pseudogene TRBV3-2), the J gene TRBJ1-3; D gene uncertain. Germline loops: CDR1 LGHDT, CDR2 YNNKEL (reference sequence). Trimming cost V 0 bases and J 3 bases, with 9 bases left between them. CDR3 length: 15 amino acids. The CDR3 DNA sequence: TGTGCCAGCAGCCAAGAAGAGGGTTGTGGAAACACCATATATTTT. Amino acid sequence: CASSQEEGCGNTIYF.

The DNA of the CDR3 is TGTGCCAGCAGCCCAGCGGACAGGGACAATAATTCACCCCTCCACTTT. This translates into CASSPADRDNNSPLHF. The J gene is TRBJ1-6, the V gene TRBV6-6; TRBD1 matches 8 bases. The CDR3 has 16 residues. In germline, CDR1 is MNHNY, CDR2 SVGAGI (reference sequence). Trimming at V came to 6 bases and at J to 5 bases, leaving 9 bases not matched to a gene.

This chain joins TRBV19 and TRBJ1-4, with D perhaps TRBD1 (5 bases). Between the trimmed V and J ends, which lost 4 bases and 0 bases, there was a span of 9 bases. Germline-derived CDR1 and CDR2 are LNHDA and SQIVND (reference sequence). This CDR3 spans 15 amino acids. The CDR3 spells CASSSGGATNEKLFF. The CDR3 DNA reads TGTGCCAGTAGTAGCGGAGGGGCAACTAATGAAAAACTGTTTTTT.

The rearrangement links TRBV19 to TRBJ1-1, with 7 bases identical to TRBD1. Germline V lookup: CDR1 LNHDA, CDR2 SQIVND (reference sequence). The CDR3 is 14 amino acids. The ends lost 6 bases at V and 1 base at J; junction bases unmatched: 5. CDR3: CASSRQGPNTEAFF. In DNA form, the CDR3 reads TGTGCCAGTAGCCGACAGGGCCCGAACACTGAAGCTTTCTTT.

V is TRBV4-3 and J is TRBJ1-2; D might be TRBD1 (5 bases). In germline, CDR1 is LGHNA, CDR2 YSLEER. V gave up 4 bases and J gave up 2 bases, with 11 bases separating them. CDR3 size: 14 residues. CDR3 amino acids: CASSRTQKNYGYTF. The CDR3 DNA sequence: TGCGCCAGCAGCCGGACACAGAAGAACTATGGCTACACCTTC.

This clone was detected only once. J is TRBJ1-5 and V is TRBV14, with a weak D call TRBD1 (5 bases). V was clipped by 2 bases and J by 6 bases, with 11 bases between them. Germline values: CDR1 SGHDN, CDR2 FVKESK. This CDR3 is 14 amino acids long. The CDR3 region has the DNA TGTGCCAGCAGCCAATCAGGGATCGGTCAGCCCCAGCATTTT. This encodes CASSQSGIGQPQHF.

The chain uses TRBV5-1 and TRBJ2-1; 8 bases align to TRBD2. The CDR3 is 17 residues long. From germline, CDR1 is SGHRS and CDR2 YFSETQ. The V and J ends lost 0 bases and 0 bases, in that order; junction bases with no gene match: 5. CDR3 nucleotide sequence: TGCGCCAGCAGCTTGGCTAGCGGGCTAAGCTCCTACAATGAGCAGTTCTTC. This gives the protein CASSLASGLSSYNEQFF.

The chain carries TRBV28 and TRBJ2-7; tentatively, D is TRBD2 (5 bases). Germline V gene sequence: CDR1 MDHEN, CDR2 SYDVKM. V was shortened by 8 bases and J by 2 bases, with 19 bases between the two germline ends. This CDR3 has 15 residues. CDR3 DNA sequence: TGTGCCAGCGGCCGGGGAGCTCTTAAAACCTACGAGCAGTACTTC. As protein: CASGRGALKTYEQYF.

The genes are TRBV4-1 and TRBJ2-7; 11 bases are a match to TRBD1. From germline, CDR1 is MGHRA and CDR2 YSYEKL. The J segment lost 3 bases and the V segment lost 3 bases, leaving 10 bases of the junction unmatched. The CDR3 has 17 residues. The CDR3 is CASSQGWAGTGGYEQYF. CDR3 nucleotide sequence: TGCGCCAGCAGCCAGGGGTGGGCCGGGACAGGGGGCTACGAGCAGTACTTC.

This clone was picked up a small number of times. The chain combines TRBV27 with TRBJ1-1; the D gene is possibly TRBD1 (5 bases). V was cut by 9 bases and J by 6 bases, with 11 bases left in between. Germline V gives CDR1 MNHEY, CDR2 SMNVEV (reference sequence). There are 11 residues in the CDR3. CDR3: CASLGGAEAFF. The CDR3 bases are TGTGCCAGTTTGGGGGGGGCTGAAGCTTTCTTT.

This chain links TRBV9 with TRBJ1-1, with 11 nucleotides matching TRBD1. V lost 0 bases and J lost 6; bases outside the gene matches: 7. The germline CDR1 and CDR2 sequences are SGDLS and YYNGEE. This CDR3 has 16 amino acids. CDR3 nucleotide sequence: TGTGCCAGCAGCGTAGGGGGACAGGGGGGTATGGCTGAAGCTTTCTTT. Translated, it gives CASSVGGQGGMAEAFF.

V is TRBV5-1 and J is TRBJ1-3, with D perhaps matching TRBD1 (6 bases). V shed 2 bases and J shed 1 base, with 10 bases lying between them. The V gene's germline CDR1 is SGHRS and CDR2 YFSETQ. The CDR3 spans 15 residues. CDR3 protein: CASSLQGRSGNTIYF. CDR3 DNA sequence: TGCGCCAGCAGCTTACAGGGTCGGTCTGGAAACACCATATATTTT.

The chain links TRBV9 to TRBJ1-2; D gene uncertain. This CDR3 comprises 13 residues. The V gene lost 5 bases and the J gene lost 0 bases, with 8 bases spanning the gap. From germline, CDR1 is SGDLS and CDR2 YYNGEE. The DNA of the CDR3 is TGTGCCAGCAGGCGCGGAACTAACTATGGCTACACCTTC. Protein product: CASRRGTNYGYTF.

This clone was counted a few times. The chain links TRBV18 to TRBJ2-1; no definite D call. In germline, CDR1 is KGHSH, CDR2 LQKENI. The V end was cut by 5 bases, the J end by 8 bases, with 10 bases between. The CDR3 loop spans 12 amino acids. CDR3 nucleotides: TGTGCCAGCTCATCGTCCAGGTATGAGCAGTTCTTC. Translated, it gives CASSSSRYEQFF.

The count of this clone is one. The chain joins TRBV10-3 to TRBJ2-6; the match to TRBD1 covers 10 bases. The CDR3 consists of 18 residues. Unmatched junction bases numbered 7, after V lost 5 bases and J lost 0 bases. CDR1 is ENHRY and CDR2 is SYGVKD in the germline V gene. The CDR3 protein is CAISRTGTGASGANVLTF. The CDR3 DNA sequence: TGTGCCATCAGTCGAACTGGGACAGGGGCCTCTGGGGCCAACGTCCTGACTTTC.

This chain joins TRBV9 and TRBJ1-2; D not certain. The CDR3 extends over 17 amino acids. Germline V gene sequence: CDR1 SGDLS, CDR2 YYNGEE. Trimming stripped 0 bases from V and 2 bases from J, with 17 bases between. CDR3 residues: CASSVGPSSPENYGYTF. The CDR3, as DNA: TGTGCCAGCAGCGTAGGACCCTCAAGCCCGGAGAACTATGGCTACACCTTC.

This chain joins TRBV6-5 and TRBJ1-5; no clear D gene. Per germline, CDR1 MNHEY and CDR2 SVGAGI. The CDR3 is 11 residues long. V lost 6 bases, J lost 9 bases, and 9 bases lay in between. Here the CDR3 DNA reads TGTGCCAGCAGCGAGAAATCGCCCCAGCATTTT. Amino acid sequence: CASSEKSPQHF.

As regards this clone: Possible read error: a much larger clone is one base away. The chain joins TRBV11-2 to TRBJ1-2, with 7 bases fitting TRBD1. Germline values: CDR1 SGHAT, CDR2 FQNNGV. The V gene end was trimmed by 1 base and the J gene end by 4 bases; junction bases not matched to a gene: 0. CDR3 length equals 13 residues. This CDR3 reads CASSLAGGYGYTF. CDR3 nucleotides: TGTGCCAGCAGCTTAGCAGGGGGCTATGGCTACACCTTC.

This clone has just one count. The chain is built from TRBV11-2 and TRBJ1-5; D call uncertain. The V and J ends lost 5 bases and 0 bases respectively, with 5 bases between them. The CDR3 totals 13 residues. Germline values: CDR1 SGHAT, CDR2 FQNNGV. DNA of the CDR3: TGTGCCAGCAGCGCGAATAGCAATCAGCCCCAGCATTTT. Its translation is CASSANSNQPQHF.

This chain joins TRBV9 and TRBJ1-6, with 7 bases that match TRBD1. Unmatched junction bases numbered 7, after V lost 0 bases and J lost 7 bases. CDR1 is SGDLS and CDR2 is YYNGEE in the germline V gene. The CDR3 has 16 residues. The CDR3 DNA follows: TGTGCCAGCAGCGTAGACCCGACAGGGAGGAATTCACCCCTCCACTTT. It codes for CASSVDPTGRNSPLHF. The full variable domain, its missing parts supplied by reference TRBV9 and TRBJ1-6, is DSGVTQTPKHLITATGQRVTLRCSPRSGDLSVYWYQQSLDQGLQFLIQYYNGEERAKGNILERFSAQQFPDLHSELNLSSLELGDSALYFCASSVDPTGRNSPLHFGNGTRLTVT.

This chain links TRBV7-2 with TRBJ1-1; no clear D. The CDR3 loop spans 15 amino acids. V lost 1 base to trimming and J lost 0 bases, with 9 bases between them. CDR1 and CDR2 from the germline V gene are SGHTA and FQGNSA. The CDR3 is CASSLVSSMNTEAFF. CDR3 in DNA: TGTGCCAGCAGCTTAGTTTCCAGTATGAACACTGAAGCTTTCTTT.

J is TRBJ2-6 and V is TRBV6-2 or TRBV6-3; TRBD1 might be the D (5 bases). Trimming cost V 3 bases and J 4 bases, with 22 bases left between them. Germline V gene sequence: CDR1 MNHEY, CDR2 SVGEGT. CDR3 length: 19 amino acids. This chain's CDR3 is CASSYIVDIRVLGANVLTF. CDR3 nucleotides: TGTGCCAGCAGTTATATTGTGGACATCAGGGTTCTGGGGGCCAACGTCCTGACTTTC.

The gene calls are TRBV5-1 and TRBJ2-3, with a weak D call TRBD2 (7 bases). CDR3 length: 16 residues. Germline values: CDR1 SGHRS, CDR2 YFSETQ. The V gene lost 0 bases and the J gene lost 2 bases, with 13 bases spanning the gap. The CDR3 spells CASSLDPGGPTDTQYF. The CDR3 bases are TGCGCCAGCAGCTTGGATCCGGGGGGCCCCACAGATACGCAGTATTTT.

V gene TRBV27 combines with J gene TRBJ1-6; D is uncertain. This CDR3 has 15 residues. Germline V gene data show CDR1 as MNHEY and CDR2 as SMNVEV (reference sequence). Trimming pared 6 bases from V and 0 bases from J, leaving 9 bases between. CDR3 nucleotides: TGTGCCAGCAGGTCAGGTGTCTCCTATAATTCACCCCTCCACTTT. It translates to CASRSGVSYNSPLHF.